Listed here are 25 T cell receptor beta chains from one sample, sequenced in a study of blood T cell repertoires in COVID-19. The data were produced by immunoSEQ multiplex PCR, yet TCRdb's version contains in-frame clones alone and is incomplete. The sample records approximately 96,000 clones, 85% to 95% being singletons. The specimen was peripheral blood. Source of these receptors: a man aged 55 to 70 with acute or convalescent COVID-19.

V is TRBV24-1 and J is TRBJ2-3; D is possibly TRBD2 (5 bases). CDR3 length equals 16 residues. V was shortened by 6 bases and J by 2 bases, with 17 bases between the two germline ends. Germline CDR1 is KGHDR and CDR2 is SFDVKD. CDR3 DNA sequence: TGTGCCACCAGTTCCGCTCGGGGAATATACACAGATACGCAGTATTTT. As protein: CATSSARGIYTDTQYF.

The chain joins TRBV4-1 to TRBJ2-4; D is unresolved. V was pared by 0 bases and J by 0 bases, with 12 bases between. CDR1 is MGHRA and CDR2 is YSYEKL in the germline V gene. CDR3 size: 17 residues. The CDR3 loop reads CASSQDAQVVAKNIQYF. The CDR3 nucleotides are TGCGCCAGCAGCCAAGACGCGCAGGTAGTAGCCAAAAACATTCAGTACTTC.

The rearrangement joins TRBV28 to TRBJ2-1, with 7 positions matching TRBD2. The CDR3 covers 15 residues. In germline, CDR1 is MDHEN, CDR2 SYDVKM. J was trimmed by 7 bases and V by 4 bases; bases with no gene match: 10. The CDR3 here is CASSSLGEGRNEQFF. Here the CDR3 DNA reads TGTGCCAGCAGTTCTCTGGGGGAGGGACGGAATGAGCAGTTCTTC.

CDR3 nucleotide sequence: TGTGCCACCAGCAGGTACGGGGCGGGGGGCAATCAGCCCCAGCATTTT. Its translation: CATSRYGAGGNQPQHF. The J gene is TRBJ1-5, the V gene TRBV15; maybe TRBD1 (5 bases). The CDR3 is 16 residues long. Germline V gives CDR1 LNHNV, CDR2 YYDKDF (reference sequence). The V and J ends lost 3 bases and 2 bases respectively, with 14 bases between them. The whole variable domain, remainder taken from reference TRBV15 and TRBJ1-5, is DAMVIQNPRYQVTQFGKPVTLSCSQTLNHNVMYWYQQKSSQAPKLLFHYYDKDFNNEADTPDNFQSRRPNTSFCFLDIRSPGLGDTAMYLCATSRYGAGGNQPQHFGDGTRLSIL.

V is TRBV10-2 and J is TRBJ2-7, with D perhaps TRBD2 (6 bases). This CDR3 comprises 12 residues. From germline, CDR1 is WSHSY and CDR2 SAAADI. V lost 4 bases to trimming and J lost 7 bases, with 11 bases between them. DNA of the CDR3: TGCGCCAGCAGTGCGGGACTCCATGAGCAGTACTTC. This codes for CASSAGLHEQYF.

The chain carries TRBV7-9 and TRBJ2-7; D gene unclear. This CDR3 is built from 12 residues. CDR1 is SEHNR and CDR2 is FQNEAQ in the germline V gene (reference sequence). V was clipped by 5 bases and J by 5 bases, with 10 bases between them. The CDR3 spells CASSPNSNEQYF. CDR3 bases: TGTGCCAGCAGCCCCAACAGTAACGAGCAGTACTTC.

This clone was picked up one time. V and J are TRBV7-2 and TRBJ2-1; D is possibly TRBD2 (5 bases). The CDR3 is 17 residues long. The germline V gene has CDR1 SGHTA and CDR2 FQGNSA. Deletions cut 5 bases from V and 6 bases from J, with 23 bases between. The CDR3 bases are TGTGCCAGCAGCCGGACGGCCACTAGGTTAAACATCAATGAGCAGTTCTTC. Its translation is CASSRTATRLNINEQFF.

The V and J genes are TRBV5-3 and TRBJ1-2; 7 nucleotides line up with TRBD1. TRBV5-3 is given ORF status, its function remaining uncertain. There are 13 residues in the CDR3. The V segment lost 6 bases and the J segment 5 bases; nucleotides outside the gene matches: 7. The CDR3 bases are TGTGCCAGAAACACAGGGGTTGTATATGGCTACACCTTC. Its protein is CARNTGVVYGYTF.

This chain connects TRBV27 to TRBJ2-3; TRBD1 aligns across 8 bases. The CDR3 is made up of 19 amino acids. Germline lookup yields CDR1 MNHEY and CDR2 SMNVEV (reference sequence). J was trimmed by 2 bases and V by 2 bases; bases with no gene match: 15. This chain's CDR3 is CASSLQGALPQALTDTQYF. The CDR3 region has the DNA TGTGCCAGCAGTTTACAGGGGGCGCTTCCCCAGGCGCTCACAGATACGCAGTATTTT.

The gene calls are TRBV5-1 and TRBJ1-4; D call uncertain. The CDR3 has 13 residues. Per the germline V gene, CDR1 is SGHRS and CDR2 is YFSETQ. V was clipped by 2 bases and J by 8 bases, with 10 bases between them. DNA for the CDR3: TGCGCCAGCAGCTTAAGCCGCGCAGAAAAACTGTTTTTT. This sequence encodes CASSLSRAEKLFF.

The rearrangement links TRBV7-2 to TRBJ1-3; possibly TRBD1 for D (5 bases). Trimming removed 1 base at V and 2 bases at J, with 9 bases between. The V gene's germline CDR1 is SGHTA and CDR2 FQGNSA. This CDR3 comprises 15 residues. The CDR3 here is CASSLGGGTGNTIYF. The CDR3 coding sequence is TGTGCCAGCAGCTTAGGTGGGGGGACTGGAAACACCATATATTTT. Full variable domain (rest looked up from reference TRBV7-2 and TRBJ1-3): GAGVSQSPSNKVTEKGKDVELRCDPISGHTALYWYRQSLGQGLEFLIYFQGNSAPDKSGLPSDRFSAERTGGSVSTLTIQRTQQEDSAVYLCASSLGGGTGNTIYFGEGSWLTVV.

The chain recombines TRBV7-9 with TRBJ2-1; the match to TRBD1 covers 12 bases. The CDR3 runs 15 residues. V lost 5 bases and J lost 7; bases outside the gene matches: 6. CDR1 is SEHNR, CDR2 FQNEAQ, per germline (reference sequence). CDR3 region: CASSPGQGARNEQFF. In DNA form, the CDR3 reads TGTGCCAGCAGCCCGGGACAGGGGGCTAGAAATGAGCAGTTCTTC.

The chain links TRBV5-4 to TRBJ1-5; the match to TRBD1 covers 7 bases. V gave up 3 bases and J gave up 4 bases; unmatched junction bases: 16. The CDR3 spans 18 residues. Germline CDR1 is SGHNT and CDR2 is YYREEE (reference sequence). CDR3 in DNA: TGTGCCAGCAGCTCCCAAGGCGGGACAGCCGAGGGGAATCAGCCCCAGCATTTT. It specifies CASSSQGGTAEGNQPQHF.

CDR3 sequence: CASSLLAGAEQFF. The CDR3 coding sequence is TGTGCCAGCAGCCTTCTAGCGGGAGCTGAGCAGTTCTTC. The chain couples TRBV6-2 or TRBV6-3 to TRBJ2-1; 10 nucleotides line up with TRBD2. The trim removed 6 bases at V and 9 bases at J, leaving 5 bases unmatched. The CDR3 has 13 amino acids. The germline V gene encodes CDR1 MNHEY and CDR2 SVGEGT.

This clone was detected once. In DNA form, the CDR3 reads TGTGCCAGCAGCGAATCACCCGGGACAGGGTTGAATTCACCCCTCCACTTT. Translation gives CASSESPGTGLNSPLHF. The genes are TRBV5-4 and TRBJ1-6; TRBD1 agrees at 9 bases. Trimming cost V 4 bases and J 7 bases; bases outside gene matches: 12. Germline V CDR1 and CDR2: SGHNT, YYREEE (reference sequence). The length of the CDR3 is 17 residues. The full variable domain, rest sourced from reference TRBV5-4 and TRBJ1-6, is ETGVTQSPTHLIKTRGQQVTLRCSSQSGHNTVSWYQQALGQGPQFIFQYYREEENGRGNFPPRFSGLQFPNYSSELNVNALELDDSALYLCASSESPGTGLNSPLHFGNGTRLTVT.

The chain carries TRBV3-1 (or the pseudogene TRBV3-2) and TRBJ1-2, with D perhaps matching TRBD1 (5 bases). Germline V gene data show CDR1 as LGHDT and CDR2 as YNNKEL (reference sequence). The CDR3 runs to 13 residues. The V and J ends lost 1 base and 8 bases respectively, with 11 bases between them. The CDR3 DNA sequence: TGTGCCAGCAGCCAAGCAGGGTCCGAAGGCTACACCTTC. Translated, it gives CASSQAGSEGYTF.

V usage is TRBV30 and J usage is TRBJ2-1; TRBD1 agrees at 8 bases. This CDR3 is built from 15 residues. Per germline, CDR1 GTSNPN and CDR2 SVGIG (reference sequence). V shed 5 bases and J 6 bases; nucleotides not matched to a gene: 12. The CDR3 DNA sequence: TGTGCCTGGGGGGTTCGGACAGGGATGGGCAATGAGCAGTTCTTC. Protein sequence: CAWGVRTGMGNEQFF.

V and J are TRBV7-2 and TRBJ2-1; 13 bases agree with TRBD2. In germline, CDR1 is SGHTA, CDR2 FQGNSA. CDR3 length: 16 residues. V lost 3 bases, J lost 8 bases, and 7 bases stayed unmatched. The CDR3 reads CASSFTSGRAGDEQFF. In DNA, the CDR3 is TGTGCCAGCAGCTTTACTAGCGGGAGGGCCGGGGATGAGCAGTTCTTC.

The chain has TRBV29-1 and TRBJ2-5, with a tentative D call TRBD2 (6 bases). Trimming pared 1 base from V and 3 bases from J, leaving 21 bases between. Germline CDR1 and CDR2: SQVTM and ANQGSEA. The CDR3 loop spans 17 amino acids. Written as DNA, the CDR3 is TGCAGCGTTGAAGGCGGCGTCGGCGGCCCGGGGGAAGAGACCCAGTACTTC. Translation: CSVEGGVGGPGEETQYF.

The V call is TRBV29-1, the J call TRBJ1-1; TRBD1 agrees at 8 bases. The CDR3 is 12 residues long. The J segment lost 5 bases and the V segment lost 7 bases, leaving 6 bases of the junction unmatched. Germline V lookup: CDR1 SQVTM, CDR2 ANQGSEA. The CDR3 DNA follows: TGCAGCGCTAAACAGGGGGATACTGAAGCTTTCTTT. Its translation: CSAKQGDTEAFF.

This CDR3 is CASSLQARETQYF. Here the CDR3 DNA reads TGTGCCAGCAGTTTACAGGCCAGGGAGACCCAGTACTTC. The chain employs TRBV28 and TRBJ2-5; D is unclear. The V end lost 2 bases, the J end lost 5 bases, and 9 bases lay between the germline ends. The CDR3 extends over 13 amino acids. From germline, CDR1 is MDHEN and CDR2 SYDVKM.

Remarks on this clone: The conserved phenylalanine or tryptophan normally closing the CDR3 is absent here, so this likely arose from a read error. Because the CDR3's place on the DNA is in doubt, the DNA is left out and the CDR3 is given as listed by TCRdb. The chain employs TRBV27 and TRBJ2-7; TRBD2 reflects the table's D call only, with no check against the DNA. The CDR3 numbers 11 amino acids, ends counted. Germline assignment: CDR1 MNHEY and CDR2 SMNVEV (reference sequence). CDR3 residues: CASSYNLAGAL.

V gene TRBV9 combines with J gene TRBJ1-3; 7 nucleotides line up with TRBD1. Germline CDR1 and CDR2: SGDLS and YYNGEE. The CDR3 is 15 amino acids. The V and J ends lost 0 bases and 4 bases, in that order; junction bases with no gene match: 4. The CDR3 spells CASSVGNRGGNTIYF. The CDR3 region has the DNA TGTGCCAGCAGCGTAGGCAACAGGGGAGGAAACACCATATATTTT.

The chain links TRBV29-1 to TRBJ2-7; perhaps TRBD1 as D (5 bases). The germline gives CDR1 SQVTM, CDR2 ANQGSEA. This CDR3 spans 11 amino acids. Trimming took off 5 bases at V and 6 bases at J, with 11 bases between the two ends. The CDR3 loop reads CSVTTVSEQYF. DNA for the CDR3: TGCAGCGTTACGACAGTTTCCGAGCAGTACTTC.

V and J are TRBV3-1 (or the pseudogene TRBV3-2) and TRBJ2-5, with D unclear. The germline V gene encodes CDR1 LGHDT and CDR2 YNNKEL (reference sequence). CDR3 size: 13 residues. Trimming took off 2 bases at V and 5 bases at J, with 9 bases between the two ends. The CDR3 region is CASSQMAFETQYF. CDR3 DNA: TGTGCCAGCAGCCAAATGGCTTTCGAGACCCAGTACTTC.